Listed here is a single T cell receptor beta chain. Its specificity is unknown. CDR1 and CDR2 from the germline V gene are SEHNR and FQNEAQ (reference sequence). There are 15 residues in the CDR3. The V end was cut by 5 bases, the J end by 2 bases, with 15 bases between. This sample was included in a study of cytomegalovirus exposure and HLA in healthy donors. Across the whole study: As an earlier analysis found, 150 million to 200 million T cells yielded about 120 million unique TCR beta sequences. From HLA-typed donors, an early data release held about 85 million unique TCRs. The study's findings and limits: Cytomegalovirus-associated status was assigned to around 160 TCR beta chains. Later on, analysis showed that most CMV-associated TCR beta chains appeared to be HLA-restricted.

PCR involved 60 Vbeta and 13 Jbeta primers. The table came from immunoSEQ multiplex PCR; TCRdb's copy has only in-frame clones and leaves some out. The sample lists about 120,000 clones, 77% occurring once. Source material: PBMCs. V and J are TRBV7-9 and TRBJ1-1; D not resolved. The clonotype was recovered from a man aged 35 to 55 in good health and CMV-seropositive. The CDR3 nucleotides are TGTGCCAGCAGCGACTTCGGCCGAGGAAACACTGAAGCTTTCTTT. Protein sequence: CASSDFGRGNTEAFF.